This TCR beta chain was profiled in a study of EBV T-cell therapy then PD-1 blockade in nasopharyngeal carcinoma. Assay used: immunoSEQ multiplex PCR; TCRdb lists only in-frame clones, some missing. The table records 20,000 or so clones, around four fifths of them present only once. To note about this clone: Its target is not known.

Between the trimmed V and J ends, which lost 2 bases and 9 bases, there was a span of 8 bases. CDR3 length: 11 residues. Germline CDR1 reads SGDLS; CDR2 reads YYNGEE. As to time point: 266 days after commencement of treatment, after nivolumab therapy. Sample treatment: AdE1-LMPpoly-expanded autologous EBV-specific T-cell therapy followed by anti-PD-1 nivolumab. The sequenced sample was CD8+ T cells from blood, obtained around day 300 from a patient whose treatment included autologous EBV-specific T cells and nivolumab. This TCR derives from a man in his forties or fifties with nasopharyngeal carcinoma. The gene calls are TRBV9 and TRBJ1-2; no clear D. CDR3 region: CASSVSDRYTF. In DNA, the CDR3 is TGTGCCAGCAGCGTTTCAGATCGCTACACCTTC.